This T cell receptor beta chain comes out of a study of OX40 agonist ivuxolimab in advanced cancers. Whole-study context: Clinicians treated patients with ivuxolimab, an agonistic anti-OX40 (CD134) antibody. Prior anti-PD-1, anti-PD-L1 or anti-CTLA-4 therapy was allowed; 40% had some.

Germline assignment: CDR1 SNHLY and CDR2 FYNNEI. The CDR3 extends over 12 amino acids. Patients with a history of autoimmune disease or on systemic immunosuppression were excluded. Clones were read by immunoSEQ multiplex PCR, and TCRdb kept only the in-frame ones, dropping some. This table holds 74,000 or so clones, around nine tenths found once. Sequencing used CD4+ or CD8+ T cells sorted from blood, obtained in a trial of the OX40 agonist ivuxolimab. The sequence derives from an adult with an advanced solid tumor such as melanoma, head and neck, liver or kidney cancer. V and J are TRBV2 and TRBJ1-3; D is uncertain. The CDR3 region is CGGRESGNTIYF. The CDR3 coding sequence is TGTGGCGGCCGGGAGTCTGGAAACACCATATATTTT.